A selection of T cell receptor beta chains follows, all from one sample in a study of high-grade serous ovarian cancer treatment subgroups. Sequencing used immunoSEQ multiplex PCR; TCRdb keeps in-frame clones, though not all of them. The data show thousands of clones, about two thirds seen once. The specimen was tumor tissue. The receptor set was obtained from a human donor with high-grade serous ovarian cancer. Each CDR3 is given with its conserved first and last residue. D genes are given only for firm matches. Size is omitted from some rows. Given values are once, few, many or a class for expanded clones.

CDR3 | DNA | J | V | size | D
CASSVGGTDTQYF | TGTGCCAGTAGTGTGGGGGGCACAGATACGCAGTATTTT | TRBJ2-3 | TRBV19 | . | .
CASSEGQGVQPQHF | TGTGCCAGCAGTGAAGGGCAGGGGGTTCAGCCCCAGCATTTT | TRBJ1-5 | TRBV6-1 | . | TRBD1
CASSYGGAGNQPQHF | TGTGCCAGCAGTTACGGGGGCGCCGGCAATCAGCCCCAGCATTTT | TRBJ1-5 | TRBV6-6 | . | .
CAISGTGGVGQPQHF | TGTGCCATCAGTGGGACAGGGGGCGTAGGTCAGCCCCAGCATTTT | TRBJ1-5 | TRBV10-3 | few | TRBD1
CASTRTGSYEQYF | TGTGCCAGCACCAGGACAGGGAGCTACGAGCAGTACTTC | TRBJ2-7 | TRBV6-1 | . | TRBD1
CASSYPTGADQPQHF | TGTGCCAGCAGTTACCCGACAGGCGCCGATCAGCCCCAGCATTTT | TRBJ1-5 | TRBV6-6 | . | .
CASSSDLGTEAFF | TGTGCCAGCAGCTCAGACCTCGGCACTGAAGCTTTCTTT | TRBJ1-1 | TRBV7-9 | . | .
CASGGSHGNTIYF | TGTGCCAGCGGGGGGTCCCACGGAAACACCATATATTTT | TRBJ1-3 | TRBV7-2 | . | .
CASSGGPLNEQFF | TGTGCCAGCAGTGGGGGGCCCCTCAATGAGCAGTTCTTC | TRBJ2-1 | TRBV27 | . | .
CASSSKPWSSYEQYF | TGTGCCAGCAGCTCGAAACCTTGGAGCTCCTACGAGCAGTACTTC | TRBJ2-7 | TRBV7-2 | once | .
CASTLYGGYGYTF | TGTGCCAGCACCCTATATGGGGGCTATGGCTACACCTTC | TRBJ1-2 | TRBV7-9 | . | .
CASVKNTEAFF | TGTGCCAGCGTAAAGAACACTGAAGCTTTCTTT | TRBJ1-1 | TRBV6-5 | few | .
CASSKGQRSFNQPQHF | TGTGCCAGCAGCAAGGGACAGAGATCCTTTAATCAGCCCCAGCATTTT | TRBJ1-5 | TRBV5-6 | once | TRBD1
CASSPYRGGVYF | TGTGCCAGCAGCCCTTACCGGGGAGGGGTGTACTTC | TRBJ2-7 | TRBV5-6 | . | TRBD2
CASSPSSGNTEAFF | TGTGCCAGCTCACCATCCTCGGGGAACACTGAAGCTTTCTTT | TRBJ1-1 | TRBV18 | . | .
CASSHATWVNTEAFF | TGTGCCAGCAGCCACGCGACTTGGGTCAACACTGAAGCTTTCTTT | TRBJ1-1 | TRBV14 | few | .
CASSGGFSTDTQYF | TGTGCCAGCAGTGGGGGATTCTCCACAGATACGCAGTATTTT | TRBJ2-3 | TRBV2 | . | .
CASSLDSYYEQYF | TGTGCCAGCAGCTTAGACAGCTACTACGAGCAGTACTTC | TRBJ2-7 | TRBV11-3 | . | .
CASSYYNEQFF | TGTGCCAGCAGCTACTACAATGAGCAGTTCTTC | TRBJ2-1 | TRBV7-2 | . | .
CASSLGLAATNEKLFF | TGTGCCAGCAGCTTAGGCTTAGCTGCAACTAATGAAAAACTGTTTTTT | TRBJ1-4 | TRBV7-9 | . | .
CASSPNPDSRVYNEQFF | TGTGCCAGCAGCCCGAACCCCGACAGTAGGGTATACAATGAGCAGTTCTTC | TRBJ2-1 | TRBV5-4 | . | .
CASSVTSGRADEQYF | TGTGCCAGTAGTGTTACTAGCGGGAGGGCGGACGAGCAGTACTTC | TRBJ2-7 | TRBV19 | . | TRBD2
CASSHARGGSYEQYF | TGCGCCAGCAGCCACGCTAGGGGTGGATCCTACGAGCAGTACTTC | TRBJ2-7 | TRBV4-3 | . | .
CSVESNGQETQYF | TGCAGCGTTGAATCCAACGGACAAGAGACCCAGTACTTC | TRBJ2-5 | TRBV29-1 | once | .
CASSLSSSGANVLTF | TGTGCCAGCAGCTTGAGTAGCTCTGGGGCCAACGTCCTGACTTTC | TRBJ2-6 | TRBV11-2 | . | .
CASSLEGGTEQFF | TGTGCCAGCAGCTTAGAAGGGGGCACTGAGCAGTTCTTC | TRBJ2-1 | TRBV7-6 | few | TRBD1
CASSPSRTSGGADTQYF | TGTGCCAGCAGTCCTAGTCGGACTAGCGGGGGGGCAGATACGCAGTATTTT | TRBJ2-3 | TRBV27 | few | TRBD2
CASSVAGNTEAFF | TGTGCCAGCAGCGTCGCGGGGAACACTGAAGCTTTCTTT | TRBJ1-1 | TRBV9 | large | .
CASSSHRGTYGYTF | TGTGCCAGCAGCTCCCACAGGGGGACCTATGGCTACACCTTC | TRBJ1-2 | TRBV7-2 | . | TRBD1
CASSAGPNQPQHF | TGTGCCAGCAGTGCGGGACCAAATCAGCCCCAGCATTTT | TRBJ1-5 | TRBV6-1 | . | .
CASSPGGAAVYGYTF | TGCGCCAGCAGCCCTGGAGGGGCCGCTGTCTATGGCTACACCTTC | TRBJ1-2 | TRBV4-3 | . | .
CASSPGRDRVGEQYF | TGTGCCAGCTCACCCGGCCGAGACAGGGTTGGCGAGCAGTACTTC | TRBJ2-7 | TRBV18 | . | TRBD1
CASRKGLAESYEQYF | TGTGCCAGCAGGAAGGGGCTAGCGGAGTCCTACGAGCAGTACTTC | TRBJ2-7 | TRBV11-3 | . | TRBD2
CASTRGGGGAKNIQYF | TGTGCCAGCACCAGAGGGGGAGGAGGGGCCAAAAACATTCAGTACTTC | TRBJ2-4 | TRBV5-4 | . | .
CASSLGSSSYNEQFF | TGTGCCAGCAGCTTAGGCTCGAGCTCCTACAATGAGCAGTTCTTC | TRBJ2-1 | TRBV7-6 | . | .
CASSPGGVVYNEQFF | TGTGCCAGCTCACCGGGGGGGGTGGTCTACAATGAGCAGTTCTTC | TRBJ2-1 | TRBV18 | . | TRBD2
CASSRLTGSNTEAFF | TGTGCCAGTAGTAGATTGACAGGGTCGAACACTGAAGCTTTCTTT | TRBJ1-1 | TRBV19 | . | TRBD1
CASSPRRIQRDIQYF | TGTGCCAGCAGCCCCCGACGGATACAAAGGGACATTCAGTACTTC | TRBJ2-4 | TRBV7-9 | once | .
CASSFSRVTEAFF | TGTGCCAGCAGCTTTTCGAGGGTCACTGAAGCTTTCTTT | TRBJ1-1 | TRBV7-3 | . | .
CASSPHSRGTTDTQYF | TGTGCCAGCAGCCCACACTCGCGGGGGACCACAGATACGCAGTATTTT | TRBJ2-3 | TRBV7-3 | . | TRBD2
CASSLREYREQYF | TGTGCCAGCAGTCTCCGGGAGTATCGGGAGCAGTACTTC | TRBJ2-7 | TRBV2 | . | .
CASSVAYPGQGSDTQYF | TGTGCCAGCAGCGTGGCTTACCCGGGACAGGGATCAGATACGCAGTATTTT | TRBJ2-3 | TRBV7-2 | . | TRBD1
CASSPGSDTQYF | TGTGCCAGTAGTCCAGGGTCAGATACGCAGTATTTT | TRBJ2-3 | TRBV19 | once | .
CASSLSSGTGGEQYF | TGTGCCAGCAGCTTAAGCTCGGGGACGGGGGGGGAGCAGTACTTC | TRBJ2-7 | TRBV7-2 | . | TRBD2
CASSPPTASPDTQYF | TGTGCCAGCTCACCACCGACAGCCAGTCCCGATACGCAGTATTTT | TRBJ2-3 | TRBV18 | few | .
CASSLGQVLADTQYF | TGTGCCAGCAGCTTAGGACAGGTTTTGGCAGATACGCAGTATTTT | TRBJ2-3 | TRBV7-2 | . | .
CASSLRSGSEQYF | TGCGCCAGCAGCCTTCGGTCGGGCAGCGAGCAGTACTTC | TRBJ2-7 | TRBV4-3 | once | .
CASSPQTGRGVEAFF | TGCGCCAGCAGCCCCCAGACGGGACGGGGGGTTGAAGCTTTCTTT | TRBJ1-1 | TRBV4-1 | . | .
CASSRASGAYEQYF | TGTGCCAGCTCACGGGCTAGCGGGGCCTACGAGCAGTACTTC | TRBJ2-7 | TRBV18 | . | TRBD2
CASSEEVLDGYTF | TGTGCCAGCAGTGAAGAAGTCTTGGATGGCTACACCTTC | TRBJ1-2 | TRBV2 | once | .
CASSLTSLSTDTQYF | TGCGCCAGCAGCTTAACTAGCCTAAGCACAGATACGCAGTATTTT | TRBJ2-3 | TRBV5-1 | . | .
CSVGKAGGGDEQYF | TGCAGCGTTGGCAAGGCGGGCGGAGGGGACGAGCAGTACTTC | TRBJ2-7 | TRBV29-1 | few | .
CASRPTGGISPLHF | TGTGCCAGCAGGCCGACAGGGGGGATTTCACCCCTCCACTTT | TRBJ1-6 | TRBV6-6 | . | TRBD1
CSVEEGGGRVRSEAFF | TGCAGCGTTGAAGAAGGAGGGGGCAGGGTGAGATCTGAAGCTTTCTTT | TRBJ1-1 | TRBV29-1 | few | TRBD1
CASSEAGRGNEKLFF | TGTGCCAGCAGTGAAGCAGGCAGGGGAAATGAAAAACTGTTTTTT | TRBJ1-4 | TRBV2 | . | .